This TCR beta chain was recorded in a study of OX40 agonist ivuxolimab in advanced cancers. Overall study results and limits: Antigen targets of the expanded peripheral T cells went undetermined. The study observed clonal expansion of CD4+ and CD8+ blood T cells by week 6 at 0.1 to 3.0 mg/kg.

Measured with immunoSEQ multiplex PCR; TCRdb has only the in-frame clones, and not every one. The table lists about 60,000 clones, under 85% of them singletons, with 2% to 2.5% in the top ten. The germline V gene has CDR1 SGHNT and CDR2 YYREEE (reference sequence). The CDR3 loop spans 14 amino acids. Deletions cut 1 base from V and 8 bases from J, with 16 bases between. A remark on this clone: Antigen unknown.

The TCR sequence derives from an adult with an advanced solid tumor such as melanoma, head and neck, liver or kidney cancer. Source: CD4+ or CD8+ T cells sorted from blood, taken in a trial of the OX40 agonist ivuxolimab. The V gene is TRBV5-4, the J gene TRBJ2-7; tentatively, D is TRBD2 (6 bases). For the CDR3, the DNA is TGTGCCAGCAGCTTGCCGGGAGACATACGAAAGCAGTACTTC. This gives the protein CASSLPGDIRKQYF.